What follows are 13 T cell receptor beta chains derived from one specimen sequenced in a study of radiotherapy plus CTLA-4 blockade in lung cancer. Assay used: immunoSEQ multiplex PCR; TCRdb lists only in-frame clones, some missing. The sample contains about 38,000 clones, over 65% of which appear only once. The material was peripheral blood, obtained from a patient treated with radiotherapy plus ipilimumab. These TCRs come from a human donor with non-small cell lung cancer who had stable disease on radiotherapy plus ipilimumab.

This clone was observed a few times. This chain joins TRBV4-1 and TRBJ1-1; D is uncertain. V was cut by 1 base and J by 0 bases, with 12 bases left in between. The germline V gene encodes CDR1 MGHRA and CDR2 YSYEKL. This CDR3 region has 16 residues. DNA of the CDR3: TGCGCCAGCAGCCAAGTTGGCAGAAACCTGAACACTGAAGCTTTCTTT. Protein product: CASSQVGRNLNTEAFF.

The CDR3 DNA reads TGTGCCAGCAGTCCCGGGTCGAGGGGACAAGAGACCCAGTACTTC. Encoded protein: CASSPGSRGQETQYF. This chain joins TRBV28 and TRBJ2-5; D may correspond to TRBD1 or TRBD2 (5 bases each). This CDR3 region has 15 residues. Germline CDR1 is MDHEN and CDR2 is SYDVKM. Trimming took off 5 bases at V and 2 bases at J, with 15 bases between the two ends.

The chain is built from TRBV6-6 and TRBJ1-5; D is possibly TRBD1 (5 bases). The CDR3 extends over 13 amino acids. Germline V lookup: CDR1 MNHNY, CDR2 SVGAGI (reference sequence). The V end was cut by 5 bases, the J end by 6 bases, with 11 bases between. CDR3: CASSPGFSQPQHF. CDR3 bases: TGTGCCAGCAGTCCAGGGTTCAGTCAGCCCCAGCATTTT.

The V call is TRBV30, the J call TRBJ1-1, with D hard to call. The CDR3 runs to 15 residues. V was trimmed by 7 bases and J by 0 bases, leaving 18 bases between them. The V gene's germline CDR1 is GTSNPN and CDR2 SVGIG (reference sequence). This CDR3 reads CAYEPRRLMNTEAFF. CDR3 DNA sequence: TGTGCCTACGAACCTAGAAGGCTTATGAACACTGAAGCTTTCTTT.

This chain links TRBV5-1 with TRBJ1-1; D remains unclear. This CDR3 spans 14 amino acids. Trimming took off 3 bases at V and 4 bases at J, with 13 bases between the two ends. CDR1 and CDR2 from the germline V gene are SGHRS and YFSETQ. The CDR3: CASSSGSSGTEAFF. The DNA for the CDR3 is TGCGCCAGCAGCTCCGGGTCCTCGGGCACTGAAGCTTTCTTT.

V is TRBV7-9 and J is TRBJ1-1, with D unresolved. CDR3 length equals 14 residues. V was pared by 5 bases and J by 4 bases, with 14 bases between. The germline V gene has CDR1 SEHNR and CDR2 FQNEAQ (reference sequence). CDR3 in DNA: TGTGCCAGCAGCCTCGTGGGGTGGAGCACTGAAGCTTTCTTT. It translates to CASSLVGWSTEAFF.

CDR3 sequence (DNA): TGTGCCAGCAGCTTAGAAAGTACGGTGAACACTGAAGCTTTCTTT. Protein sequence: CASSLESTVNTEAFF. The J gene is TRBJ1-1, the V gene TRBV7-2; no clear D. The CDR3 sequence is 15 residues long. V lost 1 base to trimming and J lost 0 bases, with 9 bases between them. Germline V gene sequence: CDR1 SGHTA, CDR2 FQGNSA.

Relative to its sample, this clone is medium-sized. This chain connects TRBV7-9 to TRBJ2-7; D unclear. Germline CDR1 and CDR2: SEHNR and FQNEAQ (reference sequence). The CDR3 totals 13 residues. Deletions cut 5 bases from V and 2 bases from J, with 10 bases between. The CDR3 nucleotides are TGTGCCAGCAGCCGACCCACAACCTACGAGCAGTACTTC. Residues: CASSRPTTYEQYF.

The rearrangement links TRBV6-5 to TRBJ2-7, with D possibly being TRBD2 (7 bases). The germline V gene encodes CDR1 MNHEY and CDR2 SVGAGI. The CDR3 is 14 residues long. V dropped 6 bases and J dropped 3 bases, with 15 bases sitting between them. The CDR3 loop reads CASRRGGGLYEQYV. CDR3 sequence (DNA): TGTGCCAGCAGACGGGGCGGGGGCCTCTACGAGCAGTACGTC.

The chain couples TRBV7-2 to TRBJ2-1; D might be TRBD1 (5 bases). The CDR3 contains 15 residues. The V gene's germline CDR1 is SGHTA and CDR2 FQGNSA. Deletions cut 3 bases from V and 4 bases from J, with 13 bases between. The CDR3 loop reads CASSFVQGGYNEQFF. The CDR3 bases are TGTGCCAGCAGCTTTGTCCAGGGTGGTTACAATGAGCAGTTCTTC.

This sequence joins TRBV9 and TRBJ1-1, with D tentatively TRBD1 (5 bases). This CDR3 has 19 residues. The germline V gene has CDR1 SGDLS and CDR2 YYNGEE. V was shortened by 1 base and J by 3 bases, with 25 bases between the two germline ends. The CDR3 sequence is CASSVSGGWGWAADTEAFF. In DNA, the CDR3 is TGTGCCAGCAGCGTAAGTGGGGGTTGGGGTTGGGCCGCTGACACTGAAGCTTTCTTT.

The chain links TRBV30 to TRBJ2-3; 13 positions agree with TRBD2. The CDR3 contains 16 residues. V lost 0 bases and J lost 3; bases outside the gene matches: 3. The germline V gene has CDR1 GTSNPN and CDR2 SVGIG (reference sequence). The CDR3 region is CAWSVMTSGGTDTQYF. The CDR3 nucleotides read TGTGCCTGGAGTGTAATGACTAGCGGGGGGACAGATACGCAGTATTTT.

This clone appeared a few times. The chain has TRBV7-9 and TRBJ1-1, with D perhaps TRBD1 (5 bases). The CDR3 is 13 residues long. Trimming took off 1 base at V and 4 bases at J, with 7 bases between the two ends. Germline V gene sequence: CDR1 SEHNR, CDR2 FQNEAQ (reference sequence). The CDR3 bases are TGTGCCAGCAGCTTAGGAGGGGCCACTGAAGCTTTCTTT. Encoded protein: CASSLGGATEAFF.